This TCR beta chain was recovered during a study of T cell changes during pregnancy in multiple sclerosis. Clones were sequenced by immunoSEQ multiplex PCR, and TCRdb holds only the in-frame ones, with some missing. The sample shows about 50,000 clones, roughly nine tenths of them seen only once. Looked up from germline, CDR1 is SGHKS and CDR2 is YYEKEE (reference sequence). This CDR3 comprises 11 residues. The V gene lost 4 bases and the J gene lost 5 bases, with 6 bases spanning the gap. The gene calls are TRBV5-5 and TRBJ2-5; D gene ambiguous. The receptor was derived from a female donor with multiple sclerosis, enrolled in a pregnancy study. The starting material was CD4+ T cells from peripheral blood mononuclear cells, obtained after pregnancy. CDR3 amino acids: CASSLSETQYF. For the CDR3, the DNA is TGTGCCAGCAGCCTGAGCGAGACCCAGTACTTC. Drawing the rest from reference TRBV5-5 and TRBJ2-5, the complete variable domain is DAGVTQSPTHLIKTRGQQVTLRCSPISGHKSVSWYQQVLGQGPQFIFQYYEKEERGRGNFPDRFSARQFPNYSSELNVNALLLGDSALYLCASSLSETQYFGPGTRLLVL.